This T cell receptor (beta chain) was recorded in a study of lymphopenia after photon versus proton radiotherapy. The CDR3 covers 14 residues. V lost 3 bases, J lost 4 bases, and 15 bases lay in between. Germline V gene sequence: CDR1 GTSNPN, CDR2 SVGIG (reference sequence). Overall study results and limits: Photon-treated patients lost naive T cells and TCR diversity; proton-treated stayed stable. A bigger post-nadir fall in TCR diversity correlated inversely with survival time in deceased patients. After the lymphocyte nadir, photon-treated repertoires showed oligoclonal expansion, especially of CD8+ Temra cells.

Measured with immunoSEQ multiplex PCR; TCRdb has only the in-frame clones, and not every one. The table lists approximately 160,000 clones, 70% to 90% of them singletons, with about 4.7% in the top ten. This clone was counted a single time. The antigen is undetermined. The receptor comes from a man aged 50 to 60 with gastric cancer. The J gene is TRBJ2-5, the V gene TRBV30; maybe TRBD2 (6 bases). Sequences were derived from peripheral blood, sampled from a patient treated with photon-based radiotherapy. This CDR3 is CAWSSSLGGETQYF. DNA of the CDR3: TGTGCCTGGAGCTCCTCATTGGGGGGAGAGACCCAGTACTTC.